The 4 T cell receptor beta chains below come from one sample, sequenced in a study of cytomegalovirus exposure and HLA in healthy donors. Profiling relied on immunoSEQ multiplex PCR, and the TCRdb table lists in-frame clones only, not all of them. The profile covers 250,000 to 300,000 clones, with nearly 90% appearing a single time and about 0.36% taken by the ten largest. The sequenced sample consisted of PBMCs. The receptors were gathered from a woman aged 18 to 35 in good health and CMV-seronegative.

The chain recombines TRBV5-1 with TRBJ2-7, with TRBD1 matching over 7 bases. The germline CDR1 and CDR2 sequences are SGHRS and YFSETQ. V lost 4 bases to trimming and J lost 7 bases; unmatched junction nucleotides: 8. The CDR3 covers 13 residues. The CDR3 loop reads CASSPTGAEEQYV. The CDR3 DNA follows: TGCGCCAGCAGCCCAACAGGGGCGGAGGAGCAGTACGTC.

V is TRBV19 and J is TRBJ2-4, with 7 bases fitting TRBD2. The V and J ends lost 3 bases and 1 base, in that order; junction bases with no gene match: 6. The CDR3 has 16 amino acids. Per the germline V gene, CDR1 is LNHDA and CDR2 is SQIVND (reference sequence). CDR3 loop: CASSMTLGGAKNIQYF. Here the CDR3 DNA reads TGTGCCAGTAGTATGACTCTCGGGGGGGCCAAAAACATTCAGTACTTC. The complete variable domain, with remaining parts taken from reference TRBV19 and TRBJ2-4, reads DGGITQSPKYLFRKEGQNVTLSCEQNLNHDAMYWYRQDPGQGLRLIYYSQIVNDFQKGDIAEGYSVSREKKESFPLTVTSAQKNPTAFYLCASSMTLGGAKNIQYFGAGTRLSVL.

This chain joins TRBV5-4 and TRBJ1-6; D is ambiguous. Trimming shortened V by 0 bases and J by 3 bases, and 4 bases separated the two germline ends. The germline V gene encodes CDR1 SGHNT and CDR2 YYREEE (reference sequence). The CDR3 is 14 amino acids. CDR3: CASSLGSYNSPLHF. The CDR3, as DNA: TGTGCCAGCAGCTTGGGGAGCTATAATTCACCCCTCCACTTT.

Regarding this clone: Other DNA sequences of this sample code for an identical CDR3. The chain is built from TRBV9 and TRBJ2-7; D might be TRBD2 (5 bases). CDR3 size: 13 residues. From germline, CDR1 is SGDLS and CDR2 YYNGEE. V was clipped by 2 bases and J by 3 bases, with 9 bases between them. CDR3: CASSVDGNYEQYF. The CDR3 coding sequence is TGTGCCAGCAGCGTGGACGGGAACTACGAGCAGTACTTC.